This T cell receptor beta chain was sequenced for a study of OX40 agonist ivuxolimab in advanced cancers. The study in broad terms: Ivuxolimab, which targeted the costimulatory receptor OX40 (CD134), was an agonistic, fully human IgG2 monoclonal antibody. Intravenous ivuxolimab was administered to patients every 2 weeks at six dose levels: 0.01, 0.1, 0.3, 1.5, 3 and 10 mg/kg. Among the 52 dose-escalation patients, about 20 had hepatocellular carcinoma, approximately 15 melanoma, 9 renal cell carcinoma and 9 head and neck cancer. The dose-escalation cohort was almost 85% male with a mean age of around 64 years, ranging from roughly 20 to 80. Prior anti-PD-1, anti-PD-L1 or anti-CTLA-4 therapy was permitted, and approximately 39% of dose-escalation patients had received checkpoint inhibitors. Partial responses were achieved by three dose-escalation patients, of whom one had hepatocellular carcinoma and two had cutaneous melanoma. Peripheral TCRbeta sequencing was intended to test whether TCR sequence diversity was altered and clonal T-cell expansion was caused by ivuxolimab. The monotherapy dose-escalation portion (N of about 47 patients) of the phase I ivuxolimab trial is reported in the paper.

Genomic DNA was extracted from sorted cells for sequencing of the TCRbeta CDR3 region. The immunoSEQ Assay was used for sequencing of TCRbeta CDR3 regions. Imported from immuneACCESS, the table was reduced by TCRdb to in-frame sequences with V and J called. These copies leave out some clones; in studies compared against another copy, an unresolved V gene accounts for under half, and the cause of the remainder is not known. This sample lists 35,000 or so clones; under 90% were detected once. 18% of the sample lies in the top ten. From the cysteine up to the phenylalanine, the CDR3 has a length of 16 residues. The retained sequence is limited to the CDR3, 48 bases, with the frame set at the first base. V is cut back by 4 bases and J by 4 bases, with 9 bases in the junction unmatched. Looking up the germline V gene (reference sequence) yields CDR1 LNHDA and CDR2 SQIVND. Concerning this clone itself: Its antigen has not been determined. Qualities for individual bases were not recorded, and no much larger clone is one base off.

General study outcomes and caveats: The antigen specificity of the peripheral T cells that underwent clonal expansion was not determined. Low levels of normalized T-cell clonal expansion were also seen in some patients who did not respond. Partial responders in the 0.1-3.0 mg/kg groups had among the lowest normalized peripheral clonal expansion, especially among CD8+ T cells. On average, CD8+ T cells showed more expanded clones than CD4+ T cells after ivuxolimab. Clonal expansion of both CD4+ and CD8+ blood T cells was observed from baseline to week 6 at doses 0.1 to 3.0 mg/kg.

The trial excluded patients who had a history of autoimmune disease or were on systemic immunosuppression. In every dose cohort, peripheral blood was drawn for TCR sequencing at baseline, cycle 4 day 1, and cycle 7 day 1. The samples were drawn from a first-in-human, open-label, multicenter phase I dose-escalation trial of ivuxolimab. Adults with locally advanced or metastatic melanoma, renal cell, hepatocellular, or head and neck squamous cell carcinoma were enrolled in the trial. CD4+ and CD8+ T cells were sorted separately from peripheral blood before TCR sequencing. The sequence links TRBV19 to TRBJ2-2; 7 middle bases align to TRBD1. The material was CD4+ or CD8+ T cells sorted from blood, obtained in a trial of the OX40 agonist ivuxolimab. The receptor was derived from an adult with an advanced solid tumor such as melanoma, head and neck, liver or kidney cancer. In nucleotide form, the sequence is TGTGCCAGTAGTACTCACCGGGACAGCTCCACCGGGGAGCTGTTTTTT. The encoded protein is CASSTHRDSSTGELFF.